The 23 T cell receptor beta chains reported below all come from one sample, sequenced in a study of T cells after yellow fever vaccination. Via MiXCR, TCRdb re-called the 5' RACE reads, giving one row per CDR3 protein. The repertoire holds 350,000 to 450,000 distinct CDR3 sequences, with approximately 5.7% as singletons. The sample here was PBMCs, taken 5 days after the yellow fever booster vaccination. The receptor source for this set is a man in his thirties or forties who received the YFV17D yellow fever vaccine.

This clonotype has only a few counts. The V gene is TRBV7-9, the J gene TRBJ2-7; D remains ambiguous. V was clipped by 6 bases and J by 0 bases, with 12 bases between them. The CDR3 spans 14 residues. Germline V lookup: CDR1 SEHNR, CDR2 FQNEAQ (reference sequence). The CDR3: CASRLDGSSYEQYF. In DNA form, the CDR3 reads TGTGCCAGCAGACTGGACGGTAGCTCCTACGAGCAGTACTTC.

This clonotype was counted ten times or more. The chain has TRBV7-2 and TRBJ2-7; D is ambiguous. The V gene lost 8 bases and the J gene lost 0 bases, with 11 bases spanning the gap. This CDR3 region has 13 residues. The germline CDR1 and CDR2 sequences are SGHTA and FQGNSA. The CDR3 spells CASCVGPSYEQYF. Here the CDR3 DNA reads TGTGCCAGCTGCGTAGGTCCCTCCTACGAGCAGTACTTC.

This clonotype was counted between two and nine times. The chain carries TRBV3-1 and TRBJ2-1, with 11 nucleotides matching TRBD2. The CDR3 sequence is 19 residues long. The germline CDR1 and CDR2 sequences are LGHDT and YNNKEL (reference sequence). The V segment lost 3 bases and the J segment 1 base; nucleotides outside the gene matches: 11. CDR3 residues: CASSHLIRGTSGSYNEQFF. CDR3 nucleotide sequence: TGTGCCAGCAGCCATCTCATCCGCGGGACTAGCGGTTCCTACAATGAGCAGTTCTTC.

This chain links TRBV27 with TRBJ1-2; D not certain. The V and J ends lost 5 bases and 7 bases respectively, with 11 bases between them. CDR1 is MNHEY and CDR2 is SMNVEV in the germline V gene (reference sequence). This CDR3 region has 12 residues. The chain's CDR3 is CASSPTRRGYTF. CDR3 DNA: TGTGCCAGCAGTCCTACTCGGCGTGGCTACACCTTC.

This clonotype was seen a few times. The CDR3 loop is CASSRPGQSSGANVLTF. Here the CDR3 DNA reads TGTGCCAGCAGTCGTCCGGGACAGAGCTCTGGGGCCAACGTCCTGACTTTC. The chain employs TRBV12-3 or TRBV12-4 and TRBJ2-6; TRBD1 matches at 7 bases. This CDR3 has 17 residues. Unmatched junction bases numbered 7, after V lost 5 bases and J lost 0 bases.

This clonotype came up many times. This CDR3 is CASSLSQGIGAYEQYF. CDR3 coding DNA: TGTGCCAGCAGTTTATCCCAGGGGATAGGGGCCTACGAGCAGTACTTC. This chain connects TRBV27 to TRBJ2-7; D is perhaps TRBD1 (6 bases). Trimming took off 0 bases at V and 2 bases at J, with 14 bases between the two ends. The CDR3 spans 16 residues. Germline lookup yields CDR1 MNHEY and CDR2 SMNVEV (reference sequence).

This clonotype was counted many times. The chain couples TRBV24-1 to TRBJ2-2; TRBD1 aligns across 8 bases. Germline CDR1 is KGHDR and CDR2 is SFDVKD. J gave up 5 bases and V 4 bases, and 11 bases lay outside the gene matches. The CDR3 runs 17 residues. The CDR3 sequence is CATSDATGAPSTGELFF. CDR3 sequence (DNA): TGTGCCACCAGTGACGCGACAGGGGCGCCGTCAACCGGGGAGCTGTTTTTT.

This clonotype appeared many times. CDR3 bases: TGTGCCAGCAGCCGCCGTAGCGGGAGTTCGGAAAATACGCAGTATTTT. Translating gives CASSRRSGSSENTQYF. V usage is TRBV6-1 and J usage is TRBJ2-3, with 9 nucleotides matching TRBD2. Germline-derived CDR1 and CDR2 are MNHNS and SASEGT. This CDR3 comprises 16 residues. V lost 6 bases, J lost 7 bases, and 14 bases stayed unmatched.

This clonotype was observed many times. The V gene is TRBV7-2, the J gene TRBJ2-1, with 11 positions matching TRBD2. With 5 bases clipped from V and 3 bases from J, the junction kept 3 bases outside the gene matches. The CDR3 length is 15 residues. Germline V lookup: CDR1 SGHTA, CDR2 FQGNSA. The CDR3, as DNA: TGTGCCAGCAGCGCGGGACTAGCGGACTACAATGAGCAGTTCTTC. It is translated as CASSAGLADYNEQFF. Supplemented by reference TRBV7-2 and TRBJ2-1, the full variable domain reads GAGVSQSPSNKVTEKGKDVELRCDPISGHTALYWYRQSLGQGLEFLIYFQGNSAPDKSGLPSDRFSAERTGGSVSTLTIQRTQQEDSAVYLCASSAGLADYNEQFFGPGTRLTVL.

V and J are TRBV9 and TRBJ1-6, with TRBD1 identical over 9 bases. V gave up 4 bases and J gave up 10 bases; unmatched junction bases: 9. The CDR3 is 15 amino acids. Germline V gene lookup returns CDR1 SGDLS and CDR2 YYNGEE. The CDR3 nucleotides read TGTGCCAGCAGCAGTACCGGGACAGGGTCATCACCCCTCCACTTT. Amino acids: CASSSTGTGSSPLHF.

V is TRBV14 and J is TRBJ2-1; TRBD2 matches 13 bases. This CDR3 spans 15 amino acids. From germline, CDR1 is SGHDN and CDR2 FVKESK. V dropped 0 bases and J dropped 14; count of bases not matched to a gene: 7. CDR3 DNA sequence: TGTGCCAGCAGCCAAGAGCCACTAGCGGGAGGGCCTAAGTTCTTC. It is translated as CASSQEPLAGGPKFF.

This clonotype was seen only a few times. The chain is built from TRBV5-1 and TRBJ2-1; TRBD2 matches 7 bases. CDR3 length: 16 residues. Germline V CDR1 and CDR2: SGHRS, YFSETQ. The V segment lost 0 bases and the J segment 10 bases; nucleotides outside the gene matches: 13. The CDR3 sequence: CASSLGRLAERQEQFF. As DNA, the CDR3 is TGCGCCAGCAGCTTGGGAAGGCTAGCGGAGCGTCAAGAGCAGTTCTTC. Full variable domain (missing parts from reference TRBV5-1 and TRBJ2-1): KAGVTQTPRYLIKTRGQQVTLSCSPISGHRSVSWYQQTPGQGLQFLFEYFSETQRNKGNFPGRFSGRQFSNSRSEMNVSTLELGDSALYLCASSLGRLAERQEQFFGPGTRLTVL.

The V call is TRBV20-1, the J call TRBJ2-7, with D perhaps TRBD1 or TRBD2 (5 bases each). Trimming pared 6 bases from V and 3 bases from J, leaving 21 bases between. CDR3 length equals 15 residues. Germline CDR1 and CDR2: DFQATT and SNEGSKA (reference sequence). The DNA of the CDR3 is TGCAGTGCGCTACGCCGGGACGAGCCTTTCTACGAGCAGTACTTC. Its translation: CSALRRDEPFYEQYF.

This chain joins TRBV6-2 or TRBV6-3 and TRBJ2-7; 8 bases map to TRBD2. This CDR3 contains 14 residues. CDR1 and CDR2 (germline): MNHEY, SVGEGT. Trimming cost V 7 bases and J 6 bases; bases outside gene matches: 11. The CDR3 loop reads CASKRSGSISEQYF. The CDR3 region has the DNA TGTGCCAGCAAGAGGAGCGGGAGCATTTCCGAGCAGTACTTC.

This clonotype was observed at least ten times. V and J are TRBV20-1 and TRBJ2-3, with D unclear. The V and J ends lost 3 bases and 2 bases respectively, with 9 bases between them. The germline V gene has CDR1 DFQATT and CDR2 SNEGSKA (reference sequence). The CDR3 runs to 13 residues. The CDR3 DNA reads TGCAGTGCTAGTTTCGCGGACACAGATACGCAGTATTTT. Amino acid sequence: CSASFADTDTQYF.

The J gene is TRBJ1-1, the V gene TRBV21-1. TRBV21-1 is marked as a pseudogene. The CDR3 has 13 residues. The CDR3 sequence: CASSKERATEAFF. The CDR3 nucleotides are TGTGCCAGCAGCAAAGAACGGGCTACTGAAGCTTTCTTT.

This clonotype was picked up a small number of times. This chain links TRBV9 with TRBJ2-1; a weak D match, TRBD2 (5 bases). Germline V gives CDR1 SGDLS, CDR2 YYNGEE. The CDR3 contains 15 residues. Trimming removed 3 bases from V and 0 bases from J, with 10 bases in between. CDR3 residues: CASSAVGNSYNEQFF. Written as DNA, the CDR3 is TGTGCCAGCAGCGCAGTCGGGAACTCCTACAATGAGCAGTTCTTC.

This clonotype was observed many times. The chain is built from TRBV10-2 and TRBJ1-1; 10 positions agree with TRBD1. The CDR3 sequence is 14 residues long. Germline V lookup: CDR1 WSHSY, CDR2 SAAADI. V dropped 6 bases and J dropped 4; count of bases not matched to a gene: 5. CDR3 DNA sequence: TGCGCCAGCAGAGACAGGGGGCGAGGCACTGAAGCTTTCTTT. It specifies CASRDRGRGTEAFF.

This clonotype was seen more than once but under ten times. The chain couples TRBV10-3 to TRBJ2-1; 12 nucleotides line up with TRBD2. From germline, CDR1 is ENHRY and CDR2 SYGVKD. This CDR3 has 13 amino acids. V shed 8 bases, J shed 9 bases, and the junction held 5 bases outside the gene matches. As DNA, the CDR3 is TGTGCCATCGCGACTAGCGGGAGAGGTGAGCAGTTCTTC. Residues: CAIATSGRGEQFF.

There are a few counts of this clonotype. CDR3 in amino acids: CASSPRAGYYEQYF. The CDR3 DNA reads as TGTGCCAGCTCACCGAGGGCAGGGTACTACGAGCAGTACTTC. The gene calls are TRBV18 and TRBJ2-7; the D gene could be TRBD1 or TRBD2 (5 bases each). Germline values: CDR1 KGHSH, CDR2 LQKENI. The V and J ends lost 3 bases and 3 bases respectively, with 12 bases between them. This CDR3 comprises 14 residues.

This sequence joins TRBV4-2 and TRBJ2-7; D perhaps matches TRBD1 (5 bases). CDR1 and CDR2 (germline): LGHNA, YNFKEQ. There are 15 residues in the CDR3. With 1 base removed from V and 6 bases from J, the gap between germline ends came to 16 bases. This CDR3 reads CASSQVATRVGEQYF. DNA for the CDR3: TGTGCCAGCAGCCAAGTCGCCACCAGGGTTGGCGAGCAGTACTTC.

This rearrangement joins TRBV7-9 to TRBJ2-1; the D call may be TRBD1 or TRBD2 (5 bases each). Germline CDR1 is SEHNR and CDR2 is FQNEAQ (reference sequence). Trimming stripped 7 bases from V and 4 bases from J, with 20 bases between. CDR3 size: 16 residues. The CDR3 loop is CASILPGRGPYNEQFF. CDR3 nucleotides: TGTGCCAGCATCCTCCCCGGACGGGGACCGTACAATGAGCAGTTCTTC.

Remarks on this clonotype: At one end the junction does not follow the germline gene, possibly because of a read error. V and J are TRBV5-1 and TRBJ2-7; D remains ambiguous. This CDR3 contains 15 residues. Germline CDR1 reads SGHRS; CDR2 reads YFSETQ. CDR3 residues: CVSSATGLGGYEQYF. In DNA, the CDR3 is TGCGTCAGCAGCGCGACCGGCCTCGGCGGCTACGAGCAGTACTTC.